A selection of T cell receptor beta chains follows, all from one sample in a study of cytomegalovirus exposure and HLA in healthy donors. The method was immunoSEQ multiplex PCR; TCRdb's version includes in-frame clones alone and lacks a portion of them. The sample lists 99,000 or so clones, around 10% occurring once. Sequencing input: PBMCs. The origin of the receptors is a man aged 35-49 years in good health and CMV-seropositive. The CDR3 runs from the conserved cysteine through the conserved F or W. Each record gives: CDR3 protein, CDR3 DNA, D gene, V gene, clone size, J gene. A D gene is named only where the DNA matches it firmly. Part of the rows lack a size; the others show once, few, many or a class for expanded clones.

CASSPSTATTHTEAFF	TGTGCCAGCAGCCCCTCGACAGCAACTACTCACACTGAAGCTTTCTTT	.	TRBV4-2	once	TRBJ1-1
CAWSARANYGYTF	TGTGCCTGGAGTGCCAGGGCCAACTATGGCTACACCTTC	.	TRBV30	.	TRBJ1-2
CAWGRGNEKLFF	TGTGCCTGGGGCCGGGGAAATGAAAAACTGTTTTTT	.	TRBV30	.	TRBJ1-4
CASSAYSVNTEAFF	TGTGCCAGCAGTGCTTACTCTGTGAACACTGAAGCTTTCTTT	.	TRBV6-1	.	TRBJ1-1
CASSLAGTAEAFF	TGTGCCAGCAGCTTAGCAGGGACAGCTGAAGCTTTCTTT	TRBD1	TRBV7-2	.	TRBJ1-1
CASSLFQVEQFF	TGTGCCAGCAGCTTATTCCAGGTCGAGCAGTTCTTC	.	TRBV7-9	.	TRBJ2-1
CASSLDRNTEAFF	TGCGCCAGCAGCCTAGACAGGAACACTGAAGCTTTCTTT	.	TRBV5-1	few	TRBJ1-1
CASSLDREGSYEQYF	TGCGCCAGCAGCTTGGACAGGGAAGGCTCCTACGAGCAGTACTTC	.	TRBV5-1	.	TRBJ2-7
CASSLQGRGNTEAFF	TGCGCCAGCAGCTTGCAGGGAAGGGGCAACACTGAAGCTTTCTTT	.	TRBV5-1	few	TRBJ1-1
CATSGRPFGELFF	TGTGCCACAAGCGGGAGGCCTTTCGGGGAGCTGTTTTTT	TRBD2	TRBV6-5	few	TRBJ2-2
CASSAKGDKGNEQYF	TGTGCCAGCAGTGCCAAGGGAGACAAAGGGAACGAGCAGTACTTC	.	TRBV6-6	.	TRBJ2-7
CASSIGQGEKYF	TGTGCCAGCAGCATCGGACAGGGTGAAAAGTACTTC	TRBD1	TRBV5-6	few	TRBJ2-7
CAISGGEGETQYF	TGTGCCATCAGTGGCGGGGAGGGAGAGACCCAGTACTTC	TRBD2	TRBV10-3	.	TRBJ2-5
CASSFAAGSSYEQYF	TGTGCCAGCAGCTTTGCAGCGGGAAGCTCCTACGAGCAGTACTTC	TRBD2	TRBV5-4	.	TRBJ2-7
CASTEGVASEKLFF	TGTGCCAGCACCGAGGGAGTTGCTAGTGAAAAACTGTTTTTT	.	TRBV7-9	.	TRBJ1-4
CASSPEAVWPQHF	TGTGCCAGCTCACCAGAAGCCGTATGGCCCCAGCATTTT	.	TRBV18	few	TRBJ1-5
CASSYSGTGSSPLHF	TGTGCCAGCAGTTACTCCGGGACAGGGAGTTCACCCCTCCACTTT	TRBD1	TRBV6-5	few	TRBJ1-6
CASSKGLGTNEQFF	TGTGCCAGCAGTAAAGGACTAGGGACCAATGAGCAGTTCTTC	TRBD2	TRBV6-5	few	TRBJ2-1
CASSQLTSSYEQYF	TGCGCCAGCAGCCAACTGACTTCCTCCTACGAGCAGTACTTC	.	TRBV4-1	.	TRBJ2-7
CATSDGGLALNEQFF	TGTGCCACCAGCGACGGGGGACTAGCGCTCAATGAGCAGTTCTTC	TRBD2	TRBV15	few	TRBJ2-1
CASSQDLLAGGAGELFF	TGCGCCAGCAGCCAAGATTTACTAGCGGGAGGAGCCGGGGAGCTGTTTTTT	TRBD2	TRBV4-3	.	TRBJ2-2
CSAIQGPTIYF	TGCAGCGCCATACAGGGCCCCACCATATATTTT	.	TRBV29-1	.	TRBJ1-3
CASSRTHLAESSYEQYF	TGCGCCAGCAGTCGAACTCACTTAGCGGAGTCCTCCTACGAGCAGTACTTC	.	TRBV5-1	few	TRBJ2-7
CSVEDPSDLSGNTIYF	TGCAGCGTTGAAGATCCGTCAGATCTTTCTGGAAACACCATATATTTT	.	TRBV29-1	.	TRBJ1-3
CASSLDARGTEAFF	TGTGCCAGCAGCTTAGACGCCCGGGGGACTGAAGCTTTCTTT	.	TRBV11-1	few	TRBJ1-1
CASSSGTGLTYEQYF	TGTGCCAGCAGTTCCGGGACAGGGTTAACCTACGAGCAGTACTTC	TRBD1	TRBV27	.	TRBJ2-7
CAWSGQRGDYEQFF	TGTGCCTGGAGTGGGCAGCGGGGAGACTATGAGCAGTTCTTC	TRBD2	TRBV30	.	TRBJ2-1
CASSVHRGNTEAFF	TGTGCCAGCAGCGTACACAGGGGGAACACTGAAGCTTTCTTT	TRBD1	TRBV9	few	TRBJ1-1
CASSLVEWSGNTIYF	TGTGCCAGCAGCTTGGTGGAGTGGTCTGGAAACACCATATATTTT	.	TRBV5-6	few	TRBJ1-3
CASSVLAANTGELFF	TGTGCCAGCAGCGTACTAGCGGCGAACACCGGGGAGCTGTTTTTT	TRBD2	TRBV9	.	TRBJ2-2
CASLQGAYEQYF	TGTGCCAGCTTACAGGGGGCATACGAGCAGTACTTC	TRBD1	TRBV28	.	TRBJ2-7
CASSQQGADEKLFF	TGTGCCAGCAGTCAACAGGGGGCCGATGAAAAACTGTTTTTT	TRBD1	TRBV28	few	TRBJ1-4
CASSLELHTEAFF	TGTGCCAGCAGCTTAGAACTGCACACTGAAGCTTTCTTT	.	TRBV7-9	.	TRBJ1-1
CASSLEHRGEETQYF	TGTGCCAGCAGCTTGGAACACAGGGGGGAAGAGACCCAGTACTTC	TRBD1	TRBV5-4	.	TRBJ2-5
CASSDSNSVSGANVLTF	TGTGCCAGCAGTGACTCGAATAGTGTATCTGGGGCCAACGTCCTGACTTTC	.	TRBV6-4	.	TRBJ2-6
CATRKGPLNEKLFF	TGTGCCACCCGAAAGGGGCCGCTTAATGAAAAACTGTTTTTT	.	TRBV6-5	few	TRBJ1-4
CASSQDRQTSGSYEQYF	TGTGCCAGCAGCCAAGATCGCCAGACTAGCGGGAGTTACGAGCAGTACTTC	TRBD2	TRBV4-2	.	TRBJ2-7
CASSERQAYEQYF	TGTGCCAGCAGTGAGAGACAAGCCTACGAGCAGTACTTC	.	TRBV2	.	TRBJ2-7
CASSSGLAGTYEQYF	TGTGCCAGCAGCTCGGGACTAGCGGGAACCTACGAGCAGTACTTC	TRBD2	TRBV11-1	.	TRBJ2-7
CASSSRETREQYF	TGTGCCAGCAGCTCCCGGGAGACGCGGGAGCAGTACTTC	.	TRBV9	.	TRBJ2-7
CASSSLRANTEAFF	TGTGCCAGCAGTTCACTTCGAGCGAACACTGAAGCTTTCTTT	.	TRBV2	.	TRBJ1-1
CASSPQDTQPQHF	TGTGCCAGCAGCCCCCAGGACACTCAGCCCCAGCATTTT	.	TRBV7-8	few	TRBJ1-5
CASSAGLAATGELFF	TGTGCCAGCAGCGCCGGACTAGCGGCCACCGGGGAGCTGTTTTTT	TRBD2	TRBV5-6	few	TRBJ2-2
CSVKRELSNEQFF	TGCAGCGTTAAGCGGGAGCTTTCCAATGAGCAGTTCTTC	TRBD2	TRBV29-1	few	TRBJ2-1
CASSSTLSGSGDTQYF	TGTGCCAGCAGCTCCACACTTAGCGGGAGCGGGGATACGCAGTATTTT	TRBD2	TRBV7-9	.	TRBJ2-3
CASSFPASGKETQYF	TGTGCCAGCAGCTTCCCAGCTAGCGGGAAAGAGACCCAGTACTTC	TRBD2	TRBV11-2	.	TRBJ2-5